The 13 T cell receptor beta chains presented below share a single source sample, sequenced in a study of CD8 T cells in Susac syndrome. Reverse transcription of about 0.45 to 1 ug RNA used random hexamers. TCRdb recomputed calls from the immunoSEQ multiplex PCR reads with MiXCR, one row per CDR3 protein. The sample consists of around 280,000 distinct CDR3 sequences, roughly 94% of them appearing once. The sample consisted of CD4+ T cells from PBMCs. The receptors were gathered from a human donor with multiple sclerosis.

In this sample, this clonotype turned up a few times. CDR3 amino acids: CASSGTTNTGELFF. The CDR3 DNA reads as TGTGCCAGCAGTGGTACAACGAACACCGGGGAGCTGTTTTTT. The V gene is TRBV2, the J gene TRBJ2-2; D is uncertain. The CDR3 extends over 14 amino acids. The germline gives CDR1 SNHLY, CDR2 FYNNEI. The germline V and J ends were trimmed by 4 bases and 0 bases, with 6 bases remaining between them.

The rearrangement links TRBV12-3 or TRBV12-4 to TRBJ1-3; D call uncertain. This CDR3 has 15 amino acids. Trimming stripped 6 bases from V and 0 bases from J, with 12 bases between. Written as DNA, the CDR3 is TGTGCCAGCAGGTCCGACGGGGTCTCTGGAAACACCATATATTTT. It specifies CASRSDGVSGNTIYF.

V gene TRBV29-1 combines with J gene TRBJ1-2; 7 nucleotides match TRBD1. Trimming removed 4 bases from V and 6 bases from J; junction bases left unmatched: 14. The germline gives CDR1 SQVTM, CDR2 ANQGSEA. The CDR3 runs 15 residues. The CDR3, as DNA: TGCAGCGTTGGCGTATACCGACAGGGAGCAGATGGCTACACCTTC. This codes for CSVGVYRQGADGYTF. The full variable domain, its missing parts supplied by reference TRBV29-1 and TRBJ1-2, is SAVISQKPSRDICQRGTSLTIQCQVDSQVTMMFWYRQQPGQSLTLIATANQGSEATYESGFVIDKFPISRPNLTFSTLTVSNMSPEDSSIYLCSVGVYRQGADGYTFGSGTRLTVV.

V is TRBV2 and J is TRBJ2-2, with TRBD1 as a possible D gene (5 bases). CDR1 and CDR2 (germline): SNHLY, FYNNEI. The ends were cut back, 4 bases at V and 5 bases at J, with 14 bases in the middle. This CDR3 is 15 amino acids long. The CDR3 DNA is TGTGCCAGCAGTGGAGTGACAGTTGGGACCGGGGAGCTGTTTTTT. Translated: CASSGVTVGTGELFF.

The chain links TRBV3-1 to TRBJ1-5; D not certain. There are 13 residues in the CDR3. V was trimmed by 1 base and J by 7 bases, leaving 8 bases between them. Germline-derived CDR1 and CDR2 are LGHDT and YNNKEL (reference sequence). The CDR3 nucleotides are TGTGCCAGCAGCCAAGCGGTAGAGCAGCCCCAGCATTTT. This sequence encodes CASSQAVEQPQHF.

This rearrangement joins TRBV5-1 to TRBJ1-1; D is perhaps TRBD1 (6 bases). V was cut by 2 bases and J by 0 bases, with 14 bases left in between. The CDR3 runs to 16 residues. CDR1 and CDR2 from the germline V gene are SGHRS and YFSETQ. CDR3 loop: CASSFRQVELNTEAFF. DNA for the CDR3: TGCGCCAGCAGCTTCAGACAGGTAGAATTGAACACTGAAGCTTTCTTT.

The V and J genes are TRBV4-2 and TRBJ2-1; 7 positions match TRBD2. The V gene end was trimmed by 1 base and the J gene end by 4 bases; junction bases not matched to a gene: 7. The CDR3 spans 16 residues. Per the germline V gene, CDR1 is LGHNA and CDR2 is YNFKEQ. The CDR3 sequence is CASSQVGLADYNEQFF. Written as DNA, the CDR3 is TGTGCCAGCAGCCAAGTAGGGCTAGCGGATTACAATGAGCAGTTCTTC.

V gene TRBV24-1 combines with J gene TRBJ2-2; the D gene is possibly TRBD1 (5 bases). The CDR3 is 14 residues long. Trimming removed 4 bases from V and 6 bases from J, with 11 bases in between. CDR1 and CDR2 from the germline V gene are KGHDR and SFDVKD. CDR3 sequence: CATSDLDSPGELFF. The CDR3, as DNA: TGTGCCACCAGTGACCTCGACAGTCCCGGGGAGCTGTTTTTT.

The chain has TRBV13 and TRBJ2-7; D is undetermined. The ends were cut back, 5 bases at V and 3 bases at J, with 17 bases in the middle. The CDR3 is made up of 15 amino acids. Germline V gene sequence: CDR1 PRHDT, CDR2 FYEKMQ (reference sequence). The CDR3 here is CASSHNTGPSYEQYF. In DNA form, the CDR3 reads TGTGCCAGCAGCCACAATACCGGACCGAGCTACGAGCAGTACTTC. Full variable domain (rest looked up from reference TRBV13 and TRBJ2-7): AAGVIQSPRHLIKEKRETATLKCYPIPRHDTVYWYQQGPGQDPQFLISFYEKMQSDKGSIPDRFSAQQFSDYHSELNMSSLELGDSALYFCASSHNTGPSYEQYFGPGTRLTVT.

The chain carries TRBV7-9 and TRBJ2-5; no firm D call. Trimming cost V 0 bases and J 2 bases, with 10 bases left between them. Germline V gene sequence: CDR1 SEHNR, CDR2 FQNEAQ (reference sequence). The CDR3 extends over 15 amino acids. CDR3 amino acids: CASSLAGNVQETQYF. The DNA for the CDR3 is TGTGCCAGCAGCTTAGCGGGAAACGTTCAAGAGACCCAGTACTTC.

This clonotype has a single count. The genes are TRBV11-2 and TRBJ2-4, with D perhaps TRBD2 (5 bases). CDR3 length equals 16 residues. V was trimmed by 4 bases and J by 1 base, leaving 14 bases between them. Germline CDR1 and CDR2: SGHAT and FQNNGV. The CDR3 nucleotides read TGTGCCAGCAGCTCCCAACTAGGAAGTGCCAAAAACATTCAGTACTTC. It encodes CASSSQLGSAKNIQYF. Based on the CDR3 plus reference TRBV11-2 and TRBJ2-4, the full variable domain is EAGVAQSPRYKIIEKRQSVAFWCNPISGHATLYWYQQILGQGPKLLIQFQNNGVVDDSQLPKDRFSAERLKGVDSTLKIQPAKLEDSAVYLCASSSQLGSAKNIQYFGAGTRLSVL.

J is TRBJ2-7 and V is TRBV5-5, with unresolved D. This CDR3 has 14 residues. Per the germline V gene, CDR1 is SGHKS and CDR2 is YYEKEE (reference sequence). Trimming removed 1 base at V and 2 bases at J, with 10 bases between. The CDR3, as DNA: TGTGCCAGCAGCTTGCCGGACCGCCCCTACGAGCAGTACTTC. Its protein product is CASSLPDRPYEQYF.

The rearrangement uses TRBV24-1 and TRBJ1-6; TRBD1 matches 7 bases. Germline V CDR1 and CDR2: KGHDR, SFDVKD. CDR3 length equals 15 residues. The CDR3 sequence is CVNGLDRPDNSPLHF. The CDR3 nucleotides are TGTGTCAATGGCCTGGACAGGCCAGATAATTCACCCCTCCACTTT.